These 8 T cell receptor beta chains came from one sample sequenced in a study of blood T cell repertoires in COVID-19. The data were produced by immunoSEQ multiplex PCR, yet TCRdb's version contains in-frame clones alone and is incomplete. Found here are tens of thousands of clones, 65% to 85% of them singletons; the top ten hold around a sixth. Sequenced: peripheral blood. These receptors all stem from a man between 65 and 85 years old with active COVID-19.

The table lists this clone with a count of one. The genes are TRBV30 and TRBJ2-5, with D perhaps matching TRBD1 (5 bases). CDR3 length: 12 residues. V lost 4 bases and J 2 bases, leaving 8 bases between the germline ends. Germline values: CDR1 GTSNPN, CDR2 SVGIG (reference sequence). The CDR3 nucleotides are TGTGCCTGGATACCAGGGCAAGAGACCCAGTACTTC. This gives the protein CAWIPGQETQYF.

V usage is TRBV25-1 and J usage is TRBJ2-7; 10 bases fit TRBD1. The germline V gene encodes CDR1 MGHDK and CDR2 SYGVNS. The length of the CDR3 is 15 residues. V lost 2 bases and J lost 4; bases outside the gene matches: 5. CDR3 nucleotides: TGTGCCAGCAGTGAAGTCGGGGACAGGGGTTACGAGCAGTACTTC. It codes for CASSEVGDRGYEQYF.

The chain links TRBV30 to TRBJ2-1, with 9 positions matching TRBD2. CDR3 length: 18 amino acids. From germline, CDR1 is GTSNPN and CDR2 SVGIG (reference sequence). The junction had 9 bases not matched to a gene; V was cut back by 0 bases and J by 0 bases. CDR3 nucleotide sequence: TGTGCCTGGAGTGTACTCGGGACTAGCCGCAGCTCCTACAATGAGCAGTTCTTC. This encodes CAWSVLGTSRSSYNEQFF.

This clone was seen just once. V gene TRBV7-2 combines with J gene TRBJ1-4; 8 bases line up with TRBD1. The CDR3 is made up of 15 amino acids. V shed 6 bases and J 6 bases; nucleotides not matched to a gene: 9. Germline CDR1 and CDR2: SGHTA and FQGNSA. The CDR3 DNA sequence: TGTGCCAGCAGACTAGACAGGGGAGGGCATGAAAAACTGTTTTTT. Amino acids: CASRLDRGGHEKLFF.

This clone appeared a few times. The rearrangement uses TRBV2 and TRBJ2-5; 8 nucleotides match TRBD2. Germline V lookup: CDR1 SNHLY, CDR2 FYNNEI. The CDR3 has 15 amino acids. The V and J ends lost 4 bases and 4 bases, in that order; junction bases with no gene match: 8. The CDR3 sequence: CASSVLREAGETQYF. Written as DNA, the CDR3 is TGTGCCAGCAGTGTTTTGCGGGAGGCGGGAGAGACCCAGTACTTC.

The CDR3 DNA reads TGCGCCAGCAGCCAAGATCCCCGGGAGAAGGACAATGAGCAGTTCTTC. As protein: CASSQDPREKDNEQFF. The chain has TRBV4-3 and TRBJ2-1, with D possibly being TRBD2 (6 bases). Germline V gives CDR1 LGHNA, CDR2 YSLEER. V lost 0 bases and J 5 bases, leaving 14 bases between the germline ends. The CDR3 extends over 16 amino acids.

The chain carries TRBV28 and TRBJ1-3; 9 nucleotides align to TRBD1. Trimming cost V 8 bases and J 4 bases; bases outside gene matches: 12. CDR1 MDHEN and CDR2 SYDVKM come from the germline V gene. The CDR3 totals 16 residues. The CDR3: CASGGQGGAGGNTIYF. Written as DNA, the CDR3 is TGTGCCAGCGGGGGACAGGGCGGGGCGGGAGGAAACACCATATATTTT.

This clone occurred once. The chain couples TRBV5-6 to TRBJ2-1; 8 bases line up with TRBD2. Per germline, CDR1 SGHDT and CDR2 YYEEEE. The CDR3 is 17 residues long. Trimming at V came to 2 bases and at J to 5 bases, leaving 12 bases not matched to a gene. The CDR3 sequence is CASSLIEGGRTNNEQFF. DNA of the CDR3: TGTGCCAGCAGCTTAATAGAAGGCGGGAGGACAAACAATGAGCAGTTCTTC. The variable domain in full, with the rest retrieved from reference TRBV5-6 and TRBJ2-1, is DAGVTQSPTHLIKTRGQQVTLRCSPKSGHDTVSWYQQALGQGPQFIFQYYEEEERQRGNFPDRFSGHQFPNYSSELNVNALLLGDSALYLCASSLIEGGRTNNEQFFGPGTRLTVL.